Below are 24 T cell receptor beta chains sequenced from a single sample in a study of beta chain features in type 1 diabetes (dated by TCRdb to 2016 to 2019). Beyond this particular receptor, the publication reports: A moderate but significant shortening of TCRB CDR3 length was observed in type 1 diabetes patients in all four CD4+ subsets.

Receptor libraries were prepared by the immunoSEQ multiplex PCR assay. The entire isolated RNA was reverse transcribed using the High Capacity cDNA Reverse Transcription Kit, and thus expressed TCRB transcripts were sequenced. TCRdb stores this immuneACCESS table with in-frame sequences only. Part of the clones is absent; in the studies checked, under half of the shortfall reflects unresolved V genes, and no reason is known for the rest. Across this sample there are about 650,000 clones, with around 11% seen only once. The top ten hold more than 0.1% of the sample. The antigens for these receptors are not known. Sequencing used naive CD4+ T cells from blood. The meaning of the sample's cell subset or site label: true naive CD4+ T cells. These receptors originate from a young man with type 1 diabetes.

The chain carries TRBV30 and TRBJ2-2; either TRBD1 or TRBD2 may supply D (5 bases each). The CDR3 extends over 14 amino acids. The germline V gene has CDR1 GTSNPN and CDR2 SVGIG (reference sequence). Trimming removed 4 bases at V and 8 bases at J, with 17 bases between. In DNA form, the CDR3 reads TGTGCCTGGAAACGAATGGGGGACCAGGGGGAGCTGTTTTTT. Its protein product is CAWKRMGDQGELFF.

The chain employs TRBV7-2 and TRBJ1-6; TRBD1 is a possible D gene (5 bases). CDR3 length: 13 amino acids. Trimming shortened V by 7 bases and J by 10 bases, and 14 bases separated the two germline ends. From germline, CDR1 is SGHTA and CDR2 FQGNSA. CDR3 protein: CASTLAGGSPLHF. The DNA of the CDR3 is TGTGCCAGCACTCTAGCGGGGGGGTCACCCCTCCACTTT.

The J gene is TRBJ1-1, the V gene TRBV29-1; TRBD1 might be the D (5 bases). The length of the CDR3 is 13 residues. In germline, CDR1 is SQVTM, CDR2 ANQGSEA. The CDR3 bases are TGCAACGCCTGGGACGGTCTGAACACTGAAGCTTTCTTT. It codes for CNAWDGLNTEAFF.

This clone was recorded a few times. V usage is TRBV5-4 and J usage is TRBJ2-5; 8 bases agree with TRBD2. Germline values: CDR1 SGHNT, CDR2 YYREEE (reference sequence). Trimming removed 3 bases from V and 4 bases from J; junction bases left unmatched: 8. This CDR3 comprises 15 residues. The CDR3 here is CASSSSGGLGETQYF. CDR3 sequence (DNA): TGTGCCAGCAGCTCAAGCGGGGGCCTGGGAGAGACCCAGTACTTC.

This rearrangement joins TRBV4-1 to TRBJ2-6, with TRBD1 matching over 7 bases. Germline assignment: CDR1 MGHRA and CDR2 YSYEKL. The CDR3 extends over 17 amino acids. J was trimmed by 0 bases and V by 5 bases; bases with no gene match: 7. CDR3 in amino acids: CASSEGADISGANVLTF. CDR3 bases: TGCGCCAGCAGCGAGGGGGCGGATATCTCTGGGGCCAACGTCCTGACTTTC.

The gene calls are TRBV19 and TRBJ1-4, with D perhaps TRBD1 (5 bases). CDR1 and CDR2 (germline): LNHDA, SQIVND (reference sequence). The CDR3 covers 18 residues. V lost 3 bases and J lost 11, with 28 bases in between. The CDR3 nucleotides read TGTGCCAGTAGTATTAATATACTCCTACTCGGGACCGCGAGCAAACTGTTTTTT. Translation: CASSINILLLGTASKLFF.

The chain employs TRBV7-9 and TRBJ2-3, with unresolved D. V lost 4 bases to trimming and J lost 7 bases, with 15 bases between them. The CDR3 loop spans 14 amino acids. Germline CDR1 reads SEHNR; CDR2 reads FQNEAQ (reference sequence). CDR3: CASSSDFSGNTQYF. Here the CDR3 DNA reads TGTGCCAGCAGCTCCGATTTCAGTGGGAATACGCAGTATTTT.

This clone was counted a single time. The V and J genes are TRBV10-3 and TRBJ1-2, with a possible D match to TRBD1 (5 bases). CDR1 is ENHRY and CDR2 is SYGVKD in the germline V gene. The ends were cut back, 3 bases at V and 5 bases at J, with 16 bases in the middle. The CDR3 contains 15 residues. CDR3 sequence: CAISDGPWGGYGYTF. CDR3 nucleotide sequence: TGTGCCATCAGTGATGGCCCCTGGGGGGGTTATGGCTACACCTTC.

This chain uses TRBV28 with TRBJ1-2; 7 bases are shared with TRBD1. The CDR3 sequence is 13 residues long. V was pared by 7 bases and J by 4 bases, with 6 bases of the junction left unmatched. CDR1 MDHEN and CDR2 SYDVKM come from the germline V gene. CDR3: CASTNQGVYGYTF. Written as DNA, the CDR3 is TGTGCCAGCACTAACCAGGGGGTCTATGGCTACACCTTC.

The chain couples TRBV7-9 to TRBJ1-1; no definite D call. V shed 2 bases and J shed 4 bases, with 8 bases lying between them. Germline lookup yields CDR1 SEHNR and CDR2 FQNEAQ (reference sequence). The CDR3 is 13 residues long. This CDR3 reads CASSLLFGTEAFF. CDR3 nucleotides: TGTGCCAGCAGCTTATTATTTGGCACTGAAGCTTTCTTT.

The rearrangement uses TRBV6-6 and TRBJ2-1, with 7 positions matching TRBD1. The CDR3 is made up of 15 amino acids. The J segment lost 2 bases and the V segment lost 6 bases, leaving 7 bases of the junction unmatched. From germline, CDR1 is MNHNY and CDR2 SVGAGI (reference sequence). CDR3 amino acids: CASSPGTETYNEQFF. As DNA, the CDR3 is TGTGCCAGCAGCCCCGGGACAGAGACCTACAATGAGCAGTTCTTC.

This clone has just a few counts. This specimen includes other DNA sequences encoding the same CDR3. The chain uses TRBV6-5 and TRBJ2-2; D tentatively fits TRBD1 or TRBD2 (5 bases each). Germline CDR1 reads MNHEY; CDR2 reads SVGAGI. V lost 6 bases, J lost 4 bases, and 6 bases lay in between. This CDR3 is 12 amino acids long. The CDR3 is CASRRGTGELFF. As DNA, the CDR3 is TGTGCCAGCAGGAGGGGCACCGGGGAGCTGTTTTTT.

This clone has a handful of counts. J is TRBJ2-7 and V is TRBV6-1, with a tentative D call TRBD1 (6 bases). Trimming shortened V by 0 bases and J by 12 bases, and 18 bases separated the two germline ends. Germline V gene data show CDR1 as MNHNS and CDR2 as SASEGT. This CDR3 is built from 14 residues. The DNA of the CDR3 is TGTGCCAGCAGTGAAGCGGCTCCCTGGCAGGGGAGGTACTTC. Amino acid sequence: CASSEAAPWQGRYF.

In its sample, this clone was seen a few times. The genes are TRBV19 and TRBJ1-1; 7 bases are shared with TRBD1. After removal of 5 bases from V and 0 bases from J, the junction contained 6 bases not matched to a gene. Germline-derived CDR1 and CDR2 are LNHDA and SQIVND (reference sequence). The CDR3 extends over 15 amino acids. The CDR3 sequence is CASSGRGTVNTEAFF. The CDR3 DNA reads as TGTGCCAGTAGTGGGAGGGGGACAGTGAACACTGAAGCTTTCTTT. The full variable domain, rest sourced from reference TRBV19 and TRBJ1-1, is DGGITQSPKYLFRKEGQNVTLSCEQNLNHDAMYWYRQDPGQGLRLIYYSQIVNDFQKGDIAEGYSVSREKKESFPLTVTSAQKNPTAFYLCASSGRGTVNTEAFFGQGTRLTVV.

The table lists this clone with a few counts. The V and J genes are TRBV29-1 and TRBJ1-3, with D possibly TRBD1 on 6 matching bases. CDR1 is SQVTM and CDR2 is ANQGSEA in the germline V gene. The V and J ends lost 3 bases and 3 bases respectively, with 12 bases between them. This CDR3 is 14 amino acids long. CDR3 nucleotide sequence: TGCAGCGTTGACACAGGGTTGAGTGGAAACACCATATATTTT. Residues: CSVDTGLSGNTIYF.

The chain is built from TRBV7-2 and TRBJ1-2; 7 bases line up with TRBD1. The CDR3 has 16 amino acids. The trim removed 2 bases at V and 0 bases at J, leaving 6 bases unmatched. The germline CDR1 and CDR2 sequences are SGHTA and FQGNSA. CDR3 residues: CASSLPLGQTNYGYTF. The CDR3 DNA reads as TGTGCCAGCAGCTTACCATTGGGACAGACTAACTATGGCTACACCTTC.

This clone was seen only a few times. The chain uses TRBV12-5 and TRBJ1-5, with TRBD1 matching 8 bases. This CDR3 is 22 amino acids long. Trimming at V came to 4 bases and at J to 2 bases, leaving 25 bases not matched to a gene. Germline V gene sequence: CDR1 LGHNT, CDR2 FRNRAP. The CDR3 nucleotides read TGTGCTAGTGGTTCCCATACCCAACCTACAGGGGGTATGGGGCTAGGCAATCAGCCCCAGCATTTT. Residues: CASGSHTQPTGGMGLGNQPQHF.

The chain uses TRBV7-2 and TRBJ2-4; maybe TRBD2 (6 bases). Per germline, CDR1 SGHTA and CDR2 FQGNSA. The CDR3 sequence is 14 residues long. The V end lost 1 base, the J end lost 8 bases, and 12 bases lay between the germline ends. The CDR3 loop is CASSLEGGVYIQYF. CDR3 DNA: TGTGCCAGCAGCTTAGAAGGCGGGGTCTACATTCAGTACTTC. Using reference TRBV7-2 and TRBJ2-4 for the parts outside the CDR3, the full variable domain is GAGVSQSPSNKVTEKGKDVELRCDPISGHTALYWYRQSLGQGLEFLIYFQGNSAPDKSGLPSDRFSAERTGGSVSTLTIQRTQQEDSAVYLCASSLEGGVYIQYFGAGTRLSVL.

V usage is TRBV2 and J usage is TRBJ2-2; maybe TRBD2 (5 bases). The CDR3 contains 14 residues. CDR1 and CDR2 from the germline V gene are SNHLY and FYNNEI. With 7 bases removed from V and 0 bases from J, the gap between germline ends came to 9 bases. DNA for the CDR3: TGTGCCAGCAAGAAGCGGACGAACACCGGGGAGCTGTTTTTT. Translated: CASKKRTNTGELFF.

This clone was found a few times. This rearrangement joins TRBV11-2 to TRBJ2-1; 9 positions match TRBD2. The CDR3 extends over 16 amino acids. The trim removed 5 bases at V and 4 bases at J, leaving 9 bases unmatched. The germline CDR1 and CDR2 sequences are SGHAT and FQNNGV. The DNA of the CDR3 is TGTGCCAGCAGCCAACTCACGGCGGGGGGGTACAATGAGCAGTTCTTC. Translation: CASSQLTAGGYNEQFF.

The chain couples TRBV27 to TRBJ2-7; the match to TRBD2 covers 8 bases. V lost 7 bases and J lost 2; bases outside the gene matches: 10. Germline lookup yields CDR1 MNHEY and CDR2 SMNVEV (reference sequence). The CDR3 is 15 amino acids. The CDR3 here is CASTNPAGGTYEQYF. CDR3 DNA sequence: TGTGCCAGCACTAACCCGGCGGGGGGAACCTACGAGCAGTACTTC.

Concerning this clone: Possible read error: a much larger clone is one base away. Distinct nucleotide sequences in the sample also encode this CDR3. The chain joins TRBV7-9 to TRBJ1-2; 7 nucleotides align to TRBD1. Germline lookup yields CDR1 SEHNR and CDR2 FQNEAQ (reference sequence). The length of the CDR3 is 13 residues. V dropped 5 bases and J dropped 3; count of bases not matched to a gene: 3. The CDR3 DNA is TGTGCCAGCAGCCCTGGACAGGACTATGGCTACACCTTC. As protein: CASSPGQDYGYTF.

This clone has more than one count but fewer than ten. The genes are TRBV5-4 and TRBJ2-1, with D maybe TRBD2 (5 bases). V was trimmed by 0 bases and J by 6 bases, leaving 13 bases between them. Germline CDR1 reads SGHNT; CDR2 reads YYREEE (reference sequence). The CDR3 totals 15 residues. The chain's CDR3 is CASSLDPTEVNEQFF. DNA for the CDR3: TGTGCCAGCAGCTTGGACCCAACGGAGGTCAATGAGCAGTTCTTC.

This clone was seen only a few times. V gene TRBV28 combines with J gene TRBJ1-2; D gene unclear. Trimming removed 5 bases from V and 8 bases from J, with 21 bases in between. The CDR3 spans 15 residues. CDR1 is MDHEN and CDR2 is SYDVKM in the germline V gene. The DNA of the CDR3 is TGTGCCAGCAGTCCACCACTTAGATTAATTCGGGGCTACACCTTC. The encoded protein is CASSPPLRLIRGYTF.